The 20 T cell receptor beta chains presented below share a single source sample, sequenced in a study of shared clonotypes between healthy human individuals. Sequenced by immunoSEQ multiplex PCR; TCRdb stores in-frame clones only, minus some. The sample has approximately 620,000 clones; 95% to 98% are singletons. Sample: naive CD4+ T cells sorted from blood. Subset defined: CD45RA+ positively selected. These receptors came from a woman in her thirties in good health.

The rearrangement joins TRBV6-5 to TRBJ2-6; weak D call: TRBD2 (6 bases). The length of the CDR3 is 15 residues. V lost 4 bases and J lost 2, with 9 bases in between. Germline V CDR1 and CDR2: MNHEY, SVGAGI. CDR3 region: CASSSAGTGANVLTF. In DNA form, the CDR3 reads TGTGCCAGCAGTTCCGCGGGGACTGGGGCCAACGTCCTGACTTTC.

J is TRBJ2-7 and V is TRBV4-1; TRBD2 matches 10 bases. The CDR3 length is 15 residues. Looked up from germline, CDR1 is MGHRA and CDR2 is YSYEKL. V lost 3 bases and J lost 5; bases outside the gene matches: 7. CDR3 region: CASSHPSGSFNEQYF. CDR3 bases: TGCGCCAGCAGCCATCCTAGCGGGAGTTTTAACGAGCAGTACTTC.

CDR3 amino acids: CASSPPVAGGYNEQFF. The CDR3 DNA reads as TGTGCCAGCAGTCCCCCGGTCGCGGGAGGGTACAATGAGCAGTTCTTC. The chain joins TRBV6-6 to TRBJ2-1; TRBD2 matches 9 bases. This CDR3 contains 16 residues. The V and J ends lost 5 bases and 4 bases, in that order; junction bases with no gene match: 9. Germline CDR1 reads MNHNY; CDR2 reads SVGAGI (reference sequence).

This rearrangement joins TRBV7-8 to TRBJ1-3; possible D gene TRBD1, 5 bases. The CDR3 is 16 amino acids. CDR1 is SGHVS and CDR2 is FQNEAQ in the germline V gene. Between the trimmed V and J ends, which lost 0 bases and 5 bases, there was a span of 14 bases. As DNA, the CDR3 is TGTGCCAGCAGCTTAGCGCGAGGGGTTACAAGAAACACCATATATTTT. It translates to CASSLARGVTRNTIYF.

The chain has TRBV30 and TRBJ1-1, with unresolved D. V was shortened by 0 bases and J by 8 bases, with 7 bases between the two germline ends. The CDR3 is made up of 11 amino acids. Germline CDR1 and CDR2: GTSNPN and SVGIG (reference sequence). The DNA for the CDR3 is TGTGCCTGGAGTGTAGGCAGGGAAGCTTTCTTT. It encodes CAWSVGREAFF. Full variable domain (rest looked up from reference TRBV30 and TRBJ1-1): SQTIHQWPATLVQPVGSPLSLECTVEGTSNPNLYWYRQAAGRGLQLLFYSVGIGQISSEVPQNLSASRPQDRQFILSSKKLLLSDSGFYLCAWSVGREAFFGQGTRLTVV.

The chain combines TRBV28 with TRBJ2-7, with D tentatively TRBD2 (5 bases). Per the germline V gene, CDR1 is MDHEN and CDR2 is SYDVKM. Trimming left V 2 bases short and J 3 bases short, with 14 bases between. The CDR3 covers 15 residues. The CDR3 DNA reads as TGTGCCAGCAGTTTAATCGGGCGGGCGTACTACGAGCAGTACTTC. It translates to CASSLIGRAYYEQYF. The variable domain in full, with the rest retrieved from reference TRBV28 and TRBJ2-7, is DVKVTQSSRYLVKRTGEKVFLECVQDMDHENMFWYRQDPGLGLRLIYFSYDVKMKEKGDIPEGYSVSREKKERFSLILESASTNQTSMYLCASSLIGRAYYEQYFGPGTRLTVT.

This chain joins TRBV7-2 and TRBJ1-2; 8 bases are a match to TRBD1. Germline trimming cut 4 bases from V and 3 bases from J; bases unmatched to any gene: 10. CDR1 is SGHTA, CDR2 FQGNSA, per germline. This CDR3 comprises 16 residues. The CDR3 sequence: CASSSLPSGGDYGYTF. The CDR3 DNA follows: TGTGCCAGCAGCTCGCTACCCTCAGGGGGCGACTATGGCTACACCTTC.

The rearrangement uses TRBV30 and TRBJ2-7; no clear D. The CDR3 is made up of 12 amino acids. Germline V lookup: CDR1 GTSNPN, CDR2 SVGIG (reference sequence). Trimming left V 5 bases short and J 5 bases short, with 13 bases between. The CDR3 region is CAWGRSPDEQYF. The CDR3 DNA follows: TGTGCCTGGGGTCGATCCCCCGACGAGCAGTACTTC.

The J gene is TRBJ1-2, the V gene TRBV4-1; D ambiguous. The CDR3 contains 14 residues. The ends were cut back, 1 base at V and 2 bases at J, with 8 bases in the middle. CDR1 and CDR2 (germline): MGHRA, YSYEKL. The CDR3 loop is CASSQGSENYGYTF. The CDR3 region has the DNA TGCGCCAGCAGCCAAGGGTCAGAAAACTATGGCTACACCTTC.

The chain carries TRBV30 and TRBJ1-4; D perhaps matches TRBD1 (5 bases). V was clipped by 2 bases and J by 7 bases, with 14 bases between them. From germline, CDR1 is GTSNPN and CDR2 SVGIG (reference sequence). The CDR3 covers 14 residues. The CDR3 DNA is TGTGCCTGGAGTAGAAGGGGTTCGGGTGAAAAACTGTTTTTT. This sequence encodes CAWSRRGSGEKLFF.

The chain couples TRBV29-1 to TRBJ2-7, with D maybe TRBD1 (6 bases). The CDR3 is 12 amino acids. The V end was cut by 6 bases, the J end by 0 bases, with 9 bases between. CDR1 is SQVTM, CDR2 ANQGSEA, per germline. For the CDR3, the DNA is TGCAGCGTGGGACATGTCTCCTACGAGCAGTACTTC. Residues: CSVGHVSYEQYF.

The chain has TRBV5-1 and TRBJ2-2, with 7 nucleotides matching TRBD1. Germline lookup yields CDR1 SGHRS and CDR2 YFSETQ. The CDR3 sequence is 15 residues long. The V segment lost 4 bases and the J segment 5 bases; nucleotides outside the gene matches: 8. DNA for the CDR3: TGCGCCAGCAGCCGCCTGACAGGGTTGACCGGGGAGCTGTTTTTT. Its protein product is CASSRLTGLTGELFF.

In this sample, this clone turned up once. This chain uses TRBV6-1 with TRBJ2-3, with TRBD2 matching 11 bases. The junction had 4 bases not matched to a gene; V was cut back by 7 bases and J by 4 bases. The CDR3 contains 14 residues. Per the germline V gene, CDR1 is MNHNS and CDR2 is SASEGT. The CDR3 sequence is CASMSSGRSDTQYF. The CDR3 DNA sequence: TGTGCCAGCATGTCTAGCGGGAGGTCAGATACGCAGTATTTT.

This chain connects TRBV6-5 to TRBJ1-5; maybe TRBD1 (5 bases). The V end was cut by 0 bases, the J end by 6 bases, with 9 bases between. CDR3 length equals 14 residues. Germline CDR1 and CDR2: MNHEY and SVGAGI. Here the CDR3 reads CASSYSGEVQPQHF. The DNA for the CDR3 is TGTGCCAGCAGTTACTCAGGGGAGGTTCAGCCCCAGCATTTT.

The chain combines TRBV30 with TRBJ2-2; D not certain. Per germline, CDR1 GTSNPN and CDR2 SVGIG (reference sequence). V was pared by 0 bases and J by 1 base, with 15 bases between. The CDR3 runs to 17 residues. This CDR3 reads CAWSVPPLRQNTGELFF. The CDR3 nucleotides read TGTGCCTGGAGTGTGCCTCCCTTACGTCAGAACACCGGGGAGCTGTTTTTT.

This chain joins TRBV6-1 and TRBJ2-5; 7 bases agree with TRBD2. V lost 4 bases to trimming and J lost 5 bases; unmatched junction nucleotides: 16. The CDR3 extends over 17 amino acids. The germline V gene encodes CDR1 MNHNS and CDR2 SASEGT. The CDR3 loop is CASSGGRASGGAETQYF. The CDR3 nucleotides are TGTGCCAGCAGTGGGGGGAGGGCTAGCGGTGGGGCTGAGACCCAGTACTTC.

This clone was found once. The rearrangement joins TRBV5-1 to TRBJ1-3; 10 nucleotides agree with TRBD1. The length of the CDR3 is 20 residues. Germline CDR1 is SGHRS and CDR2 is YFSETQ. V lost 0 bases to trimming and J lost 0 bases; unmatched junction nucleotides: 12. CDR3 residues: CASSLEPPRQGAVSGNTIYF. As DNA, the CDR3 is TGCGCCAGCAGCTTGGAACCTCCCAGACAGGGGGCTGTCTCTGGAAACACCATATATTTT.

CDR3 coding DNA: TGTGCCAGCAGCTGGGCGACTTACAATGAGCAGTTCTTC. It is translated as CASSWATYNEQFF. The chain uses TRBV7-3 and TRBJ2-1; no definite D call. This CDR3 region has 13 residues. V dropped 4 bases and J dropped 4 bases, with 8 bases sitting between them. Germline V gene data show CDR1 as SGHTA and CDR2 as FQGTGA.

This chain links TRBV23-1 with TRBJ2-5; tentatively, D is TRBD2 (6 bases). TRBV23-1 is recorded as an ORF, its role being uncertain. V shed 6 bases and J shed 2 bases, with 10 bases lying between them. This CDR3 region has 13 residues. The CDR3 DNA reads as TGCGCCAGCAGACGGGACTTACAAGAGACCCAGTACTTC. It codes for CASRRDLQETQYF.

This sequence joins TRBV4-1 and TRBJ2-1; 12 bases are shared with TRBD2. The junction had 10 bases not matched to a gene; V was cut back by 4 bases and J by 0 bases. The CDR3 runs 19 residues. From germline, CDR1 is MGHRA and CDR2 YSYEKL. The CDR3 DNA follows: TGCGCCAGCAGCCCAGCGGGACTAGCGGGTATCAGCTCCTACAATGAGCAGTTCTTC. Protein product: CASSPAGLAGISSYNEQFF.